This is a list of T cell receptor beta chains from one sample in a study of shared clonotypes between healthy human individuals. Some clones are missing from TCRdb's copy, which holds only in-frame ones; the method was immunoSEQ multiplex PCR. The repertoire holds about 510,000 clones, with 95% to 97% as singletons. The sequenced sample consisted of naive CD4+ T cells sorted from blood. The receptors derive from a woman aged 25 to 39 in good health. Each CDR3 is given with its conserved first and last residue. Fields, in order: D gene, clone size, V gene, J gene, CDR3 protein, CDR3 DNA. A D gene is named only where the DNA matches it firmly. Clone size appears in some rows only: once, few, many, or a class for an expanded clone.

D: TRBD1; size: once; V: TRBV5-4; J: TRBJ1-1; CDR3: CASSLGGQGLVYTEAFF; DNA: TGTGCCAGCAGCTTGGGGGGACAGGGGTTAGTGTACACTGAAGCTTTCTTT
D: NA; size: once; V: TRBV4-1; J: TRBJ2-5; CDR3: CASSQSGVGETQYF; DNA: TGCGCCAGCAGCCAATCAGGGGTTGGGGAGACCCAGTACTTC
D: NA; size: NA; V: TRBV5-1; J: TRBJ2-2; CDR3: CASSLEPGVFGELFF; DNA: TGCGCCAGCAGCTTGGAGCCGGGAGTATTCGGGGAGCTGTTTTTT
D: NA; size: once; V: TRBV18; J: TRBJ2-5; CDR3: CASSPGPLQETQYF; DNA: TGTGCCAGCTCACCGGGGCCCCTACAAGAGACCCAGTACTTC
D: NA; size: NA; V: TRBV28; J: TRBJ2-1; CDR3: CASSSRGINEQFF; DNA: TGTGCCAGCAGTTCGAGGGGTATCAATGAGCAGTTCTTC
D: TRBD1; size: NA; V: TRBV5-4; J: TRBJ1-2; CDR3: CASSRDSSNYGYTF; DNA: TGTGCCAGCAGCCGGGACAGTTCTAACTATGGCTACACCTTC
D: TRBD1; size: once; V: TRBV27; J: TRBJ1-4; CDR3: CASSSPGTGDEKLFF; DNA: TGTGCCAGCAGTTCGCCCGGGACAGGGGATGAAAAACTGTTTTTT
D: TRBD2; size: once; V: TRBV28; J: TRBJ2-7; CDR3: CASTRVEGGPTEQYF; DNA: TGTGCCAGCACACGAGTGGAGGGAGGGCCCACCGAGCAGTACTTC
D: TRBD1; size: NA; V: TRBV5-4; J: TRBJ2-7; CDR3: CASSLGQGMDEQYF; DNA: TGTGCCAGCAGCTTAGGACAGGGGATGGACGAGCAGTACTTC
D: NA; size: NA; V: TRBV19; J: TRBJ1-2; CDR3: CASSTLPASGGNYGYTF; DNA: TGTGCCAGTAGTACCCTCCCGGCTAGCGGAGGTAACTATGGCTACACCTTC
D: NA; size: NA; V: TRBV9; J: TRBJ2-5; CDR3: CASSEAAIGLVRTETQYF; DNA: TGTGCCAGCAGCGAGGCTGCAATAGGACTGGTTCGTACGGAGACCCAGTACTTC
D: NA; size: NA; V: TRBV28; J: TRBJ2-1; CDR3: CASAAVRTEQFF; DNA: TGTGCCAGCGCGGCAGTCCGAACTGAGCAGTTCTTC
D: NA; size: NA; V: TRBV7-2; J: TRBJ2-1; CDR3: CASSLYLNEQFF; DNA: TGTGCCAGCAGCTTATACCTCAATGAGCAGTTCTTC
D: NA; size: NA; V: TRBV28; J: TRBJ1-2; CDR3: CASSYQSYGYTF; DNA: TGTGCCAGCAGTTACCAATCGTATGGCTACACCTTC
D: NA; size: NA; V: TRBV11-2; J: TRBJ2-3; CDR3: CASSPSPESTDTQYF; DNA: TGTGCCAGCAGCCCGAGCCCCGAAAGCACAGATACGCAGTATTTT
D: TRBD1; size: NA; V: TRBV5-1; J: TRBJ1-1; CDR3: CASSVQQGDTEAFF; DNA: TGCGCCAGCAGCGTCCAACAGGGGGACACTGAAGCTTTCTTT
D: NA; size: NA; V: TRBV28; J: TRBJ2-6; CDR3: CASSLAAPPGANVLTF; DNA: TGTGCCAGCAGTTTGGCAGCCCCTCCTGGGGCCAACGTCCTGACTTTC
D: TRBD2; size: once; V: TRBV6-4; J: TRBJ2-1; CDR3: CASSDSTSGSYEQFF; DNA: TGTGCCAGCAGTGACTCGACTAGCGGGAGCTATGAGCAGTTCTTC
D: NA; size: NA; V: TRBV6-1; J: TRBJ1-5; CDR3: CASSVRPQHF; DNA: TGTGCCAGCAGTGTGAGGCCCCAGCATTTT
D: TRBD2; size: NA; V: TRBV11-2; J: TRBJ2-1; CDR3: CASSLVLAGEAEQFF; DNA: TGTGCCAGCAGCTTAGTCTTAGCGGGAGAGGCTGAGCAGTTCTTC
D: TRBD1; size: once; V: TRBV4-2; J: TRBJ1-1; CDR3: CASSQGQMNTEAFF; DNA: TGTGCCAGCAGCCAGGGACAGATGAACACTGAAGCTTTCTTT
D: TRBD1; size: NA; V: TRBV9; J: TRBJ1-6; CDR3: CASSEGDSGPSPLHF; DNA: TGTGCCAGCAGCGAGGGGGACAGCGGACCATCACCCCTCCACTTT
D: NA; size: NA; V: TRBV5-1; J: TRBJ2-5; CDR3: CASSFPRETQYF; DNA: TGCGCCAGCAGCTTTCCCCGAGAGACCCAGTACTTC
D: NA; size: NA; V: TRBV2; J: TRBJ1-2; CDR3: CASRSDGGSYGYTF; DNA: TGTGCCAGCAGATCCGACGGAGGGAGCTATGGCTACACCTTC
D: TRBD2; size: NA; V: TRBV6-5; J: TRBJ2-2; CDR3: CASSLKRDRTGELFF; DNA: TGTGCCAGCAGCTTGAAGCGGGATCGGACCGGGGAGCTGTTTTTT
D: NA; size: NA; V: TRBV5-1; J: TRBJ2-2; CDR3: CASSLAPGSNTGELFF; DNA: TGCGCCAGCAGCTTGGCTCCGGGTTCAAACACCGGGGAGCTGTTTTTT
D: NA; size: NA; V: TRBV5-1; J: TRBJ2-1; CDR3: CASSLVGQHNEQFF; DNA: TGCGCCAGCAGCTTGGTTGGACAGCACAATGAGCAGTTCTTC
D: NA; size: NA; V: TRBV2; J: TRBJ2-7; CDR3: CASGSGTLSYEQYF; DNA: TGTGCCAGCGGATCCGGGACACTCTCCTACGAGCAGTACTTC
D: TRBD2; size: NA; V: TRBV27; J: TRBJ2-5; CDR3: CASSLTPPGLAGETQYF; DNA: TGTGCCAGCAGTTTGACCCCTCCAGGACTAGCGGGAGAGACCCAGTACTTC
D: TRBD1; size: NA; V: TRBV16; J: TRBJ1-1; CDR3: CASSQGWQGAAAFF; DNA: TGTGCCAGCAGCCAGGGCTGGCAGGGGGCGGCAGCTTTCTTT
D: NA; size: NA; V: TRBV28; J: TRBJ2-7; CDR3: CASSAAPYEQYF; DNA: TGTGCCAGCTCTGCGGCTCCCTACGAGCAGTACTTC
D: TRBD1; size: NA; V: TRBV28; J: TRBJ2-3; CDR3: CASSFSGGGKDTQYF; DNA: TGTGCCAGCAGTTTTTCAGGGGGCGGGAAAGATACGCAGTATTTT
D: NA; size: NA; V: TRBV13; J: TRBJ1-2; CDR3: CASSLTAGYGYTF; DNA: TGTGCCAGCAGCCTTACCGCGGGCTATGGCTACACCTTC
D: NA; size: NA; V: TRBV19; J: TRBJ2-6; CDR3: CASTPSGANVLTF; DNA: TGTGCCAGTACTCCCTCTGGGGCCAACGTCCTGACTTTC
D: TRBD2; size: NA; V: TRBV28; J: TRBJ2-5; CDR3: CASSRGLAGRYQETQYF; DNA: TGTGCCAGCAGTAGGGGACTAGCTGGAAGGTACCAAGAGACCCAGTACTTC
D: NA; size: NA; V: TRBV6-5; J: TRBJ1-2; CDR3: CASSPTNNYGYTF; DNA: TGTGCCAGCAGCCCCACTAATAACTATGGCTACACCTTC
D: TRBD1; size: NA; V: TRBV18; J: TRBJ1-1; CDR3: CASSPPTGYTEAFF; DNA: TGTGCCAGCTCACCCCCGACAGGGTACACTGAAGCTTTCTTT
D: NA; size: NA; V: TRBV6-4; J: TRBJ2-7; CDR3: CASGQPGRAYEQYF; DNA: TGTGCCAGCGGTCAGCCCGGTCGAGCCTACGAGCAGTACTTC
D: NA; size: NA; V: TRBV18; J: TRBJ2-7; CDR3: CASCSGIPCEQYF; DNA: TGTGCCAGCTGCTCCGGGATCCCTTGCGAGCAGTACTTC
D: NA; size: NA; V: TRBV6-1; J: TRBJ2-5; CDR3: CASSEAWTGGIQYF; DNA: TGTGCCAGCAGTGAAGCGTGGACCGGAGGAATACAGTACTTC
D: TRBD2; size: NA; V: TRBV7-9; J: TRBJ2-7; CDR3: CASSLWREGRYEQYF; DNA: TGTGCCAGCAGCTTATGGCGGGAGGGCCGGTACGAGCAGTACTTC
D: NA; size: NA; V: TRBV19; J: TRBJ2-7; CDR3: CASTHEGEGPYEQYF; DNA: TGTGCCAGTACCCATGAGGGGGAGGGCCCCTACGAGCAGTACTTC